Listed here are 22 T cell receptor beta chains from one sample, sequenced in a study of shared clonotypes between healthy human individuals. This table comes from immunoSEQ multiplex PCR, and its TCRdb copy is limited to in-frame clones, with some not included. Of about 500,000 clones in the sample, roughly 80% were seen once. The sample comprised PBMCs. These receptors all come from a middle-aged woman in good health. Some clones in this sample may be carry-over from other donors' samples.

The chain is built from TRBV27 and TRBJ2-7; no clear D gene. This CDR3 region has 13 residues. Trimming removed 6 bases from V and 3 bases from J, with 12 bases in between. Germline V gene data show CDR1 as MNHEY and CDR2 as SMNVEV (reference sequence). CDR3 DNA sequence: TGTGCCAGCAGCCGCTTGGGCAGCTACGAGCAGTACTTC. Translation: CASSRLGSYEQYF.

The sample holds one count of this clone. This sequence joins TRBV27 and TRBJ1-4; 8 bases map to TRBD1. The CDR3 is 17 residues long. The germline V gene has CDR1 MNHEY and CDR2 SMNVEV (reference sequence). V was clipped by 5 bases and J by 8 bases; unmatched bases: 16. The CDR3 DNA reads TGTGCCAGCAGTCCTTCCCCTGACAGGGGATCTGGGGAAAAACTGTTTTTT. Protein product: CASSPSPDRGSGEKLFF.

The CDR3 nucleotides read TGTGCCAGCAGCCAATGGGGGTACAATGAGCAGTTCTTC. Protein: CASSQWGYNEQFF. The rearrangement joins TRBV14 to TRBJ2-1; D may be TRBD1 or TRBD2 (5 bases each). Germline lookup yields CDR1 SGHDN and CDR2 FVKESK. V was clipped by 2 bases and J by 4 bases, with 6 bases between them. The CDR3 has 13 amino acids.

This clone was seen more than once but under ten times. Other DNA variants within this sample encode the same CDR3. J is TRBJ2-7 and V is TRBV19, with 9 bases identical to TRBD2. Looked up from germline, CDR1 is LNHDA and CDR2 is SQIVND (reference sequence). Trimming at V came to 3 bases and at J to 2 bases, leaving 2 bases not matched to a gene. The CDR3 extends over 14 amino acids. The CDR3 nucleotides are TGTGCCAGTAGTATGACTAGCGGAACCTACGAGCAGTACTTC. Amino acids: CASSMTSGTYEQYF.

The rearrangement links TRBV5-1 to TRBJ1-1; D might be TRBD1 (6 bases). V lost 4 bases, J lost 1 base, and 11 bases lay in between. CDR1 and CDR2 (germline): SGHRS, YFSETQ. CDR3 length equals 14 residues. For the CDR3, the DNA is TGCGCCAGCAGCGCCCGGACAGCGAACACTGAAGCTTTCTTT. Amino acid sequence: CASSARTANTEAFF.

The sample holds one count of this clone. A far larger clone is off by one base, so a read error is likely. The rearrangement uses TRBV2 and TRBJ2-7; possibly TRBD1 or TRBD2 for D (5 bases each). CDR1 SNHLY and CDR2 FYNNEI come from the germline V gene. Between the trimmed V and J ends, which lost 10 bases and 2 bases, there was a span of 12 bases. CDR3 size: 12 residues. In nucleotides, the CDR3 is TGTGCCACCCGGGACCGGACCTACGAGCAGTACTTC. Translated, it gives CATRDRTYEQYF.

The J gene is TRBJ1-2, the V gene TRBV18, with 9 bases that match TRBD1. The CDR3 sequence is 14 residues long. Germline V gene sequence: CDR1 KGHSH, CDR2 LQKENI. J lost 8 bases, V lost 3 bases, and 7 bases had no gene match. CDR3 amino acids: CASSPSQGADGYTF. The CDR3, as DNA: TGTGCCAGCTCACCCTCACAGGGGGCGGACGGCTACACCTTC.

A word on this clone: A read error is possible here, since a much larger clone lies one base away. Because it lacks the conserved phenylalanine or tryptophan at the end, this CDR3 is likely a read error. The same CDR3 also results from other DNA sequences found in this sample. This chain connects TRBV30 to TRBJ1-2; no firm D call. Germline V gene lookup returns CDR1 GTSNPN and CDR2 SVGIG (reference sequence). The CDR3 is made up of 12 amino acids. CDR3 sequence: CAWSAVNYGYTL. The CDR3 DNA reads as TGCGCCTGGAGTGCGGTTAACTATGGCTACACCCTC.

The rearrangement uses TRBV30 and TRBJ2-3; the match to TRBD1 covers 7 bases. The CDR3 length is 12 residues. The germline gives CDR1 GTSNPN, CDR2 SVGIG (reference sequence). The ends lost 8 bases at V and 4 bases at J; junction bases unmatched: 6. CDR3: CAVTGLADTQYF. The DNA of the CDR3 is TGTGCCGTGACAGGGCTGGCAGATACGCAGTATTTT.

This clone was detected only a few times. The chain has TRBV4-1 and TRBJ1-1; a possible D gene is TRBD1 (5 bases). The CDR3 sequence is 15 residues long. V lost 0 bases to trimming and J lost 0 bases, with 8 bases between them. CDR1 is MGHRA and CDR2 is YSYEKL in the germline V gene. The CDR3 region has the DNA TGCGCCAGCAGCCAAGAAGAAGGGGTGAACACTGAAGCTTTCTTT. This sequence encodes CASSQEEGVNTEAFF.

In this sample, this clone turned up once. The chain has TRBV30 and TRBJ2-5; D is perhaps TRBD1 or TRBD2 (5 bases each). This CDR3 contains 16 residues. Per germline, CDR1 GTSNPN and CDR2 SVGIG (reference sequence). V lost 3 bases and J lost 3, with 20 bases in between. CDR3 region: CAWSPIRDPRKETQYF. CDR3 sequence (DNA): TGTGCCTGGAGCCCCATCCGGGACCCGAGGAAAGAGACCCAGTACTTC.

The gene calls are TRBV2 and TRBJ1-5; D is undetermined. Deletions cut 7 bases from V and 8 bases from J, with 15 bases between. CDR3 size: 13 residues. Germline loops: CDR1 SNHLY, CDR2 FYNNEI. CDR3 DNA sequence: TGTGCCAGCAAACCCGACGGGGTCGAGCCCCAGCATTTT. Protein: CASKPDGVEPQHF.

The gene calls are TRBV7-4 and TRBJ2-7; 7 positions agree with TRBD2. Trimming took 3 bases from V and 4 from J; bases not matched to a gene: 6. This CDR3 region has 14 residues. Germline assignment: CDR1 SGHVT and CDR2 SQSDAQ. CDR3 nucleotide sequence: TGTGCCAGCAGCTTCGGACTAGGCTCATACGAGCAGTACTTC. Amino acids: CASSFGLGSYEQYF.

The chain combines TRBV7-2 with TRBJ2-7, with 11 bases matching TRBD2. V dropped 5 bases and J dropped 2; count of bases not matched to a gene: 11. Germline V gives CDR1 SGHTA, CDR2 FQGNSA. The CDR3 has 17 residues. The CDR3 nucleotides are TGTGCCAGCAGCCTGTTACTAGCGGGGGACTATACCTACGAGCAGTACTTC. This sequence encodes CASSLLLAGDYTYEQYF. Full variable domain (outside the CDR3, taken from reference TRBV7-2 and TRBJ2-7): GAGVSQSPSNKVTEKGKDVELRCDPISGHTALYWYRQSLGQGLEFLIYFQGNSAPDKSGLPSDRFSAERTGGSVSTLTIQRTQQEDSAVYLCASSLLLAGDYTYEQYFGPGTRLTVT.

This clone appeared a few times. The V call is TRBV6-4, the J call TRBJ1-1; D is possibly TRBD1 (5 bases). Deletions cut 6 bases from V and 1 base from J, with 9 bases between. This CDR3 is 13 amino acids long. Germline V lookup: CDR1 MRHNA, CDR2 SNTAGT. Here the CDR3 reads CASRMGPNTEAFF. In DNA form, the CDR3 reads TGTGCCAGCAGAATGGGACCGAACACTGAAGCTTTCTTT.

This clone was seen a single time. The CDR3 is CASSVDFEYEQYF. In nucleotides, the CDR3 is TGTGCCAGCAGCGTAGACTTTGAATACGAGCAGTACTTC. This sequence joins TRBV9 and TRBJ2-7; D unresolved. This CDR3 is built from 13 residues. V was pared by 0 bases and J by 4 bases, with 8 bases between. Germline values: CDR1 SGDLS, CDR2 YYNGEE.

The chain couples TRBV7-2 to TRBJ2-7, with 7 bases matching TRBD2. Trimming took 3 bases from V and 5 from J; bases not matched to a gene: 10. CDR1 and CDR2 (germline): SGHTA, FQGNSA. This CDR3 contains 15 residues. The chain's CDR3 is CASSFPAGDAHEQYF. For the CDR3, the DNA is TGTGCCAGCAGCTTTCCCGCGGGAGATGCCCACGAGCAGTACTTC.

Many counts were recorded for this clone. The chain has TRBV6-6 and TRBJ2-7, with TRBD2 matching 7 bases. V was clipped by 6 bases and J by 0 bases; unmatched bases: 5. The CDR3 sequence is 14 residues long. Germline CDR1 MNHNY, CDR2 SVGAGI (reference sequence). The CDR3: CASRGAGSSYEQYF. DNA for the CDR3: TGTGCCAGCAGGGGAGCGGGATCCTCCTACGAGCAGTACTTC.

Comment on this clone: The sample contains more than one DNA sequence encoding this CDR3. The genes are TRBV18 and TRBJ1-1; D possibly corresponds to TRBD1 (5 bases). V was trimmed by 3 bases and J by 3 bases, leaving 11 bases between them. Germline values: CDR1 KGHSH, CDR2 LQKENI. The CDR3 has 14 amino acids. The CDR3 region is CASSPGAGDTEAFF. The DNA of the CDR3 is TGTGCCAGCTCACCCGGGGCGGGTGACACTGAAGCTTTCTTT.

The chain uses TRBV29-1 and TRBJ1-1; D is uncertain. CDR1 and CDR2 (germline): SQVTM, ANQGSEA. The CDR3 consists of 12 residues. V lost 7 bases, J lost 0 bases, and 9 bases lay in between. The CDR3 protein is CSAGFMNTEAFF. The CDR3 DNA reads TGCAGCGCCGGATTCATGAACACTGAAGCTTTCTTT.

The gene calls are TRBV4-3 and TRBJ2-2; TRBD2 matches at 8 bases. CDR1 is LGHNA, CDR2 YSLEER, per germline. Trimming at V came to 0 bases and at J to 2 bases, leaving 2 bases not matched to a gene. CDR3 length: 16 residues. CDR3 region: CASSQESGSNTGELFF. CDR3 nucleotide sequence: TGCGCCAGCAGCCAAGAGAGCGGGAGTAACACCGGGGAGCTGTTTTTT.

As concerns this clone: Other DNA sequences in the same sample also yield this CDR3. The V and J genes are TRBV5-1 and TRBJ2-2, with unresolved D. V was cut by 2 bases and J by 4 bases, with 9 bases left in between. CDR1 and CDR2 from the germline V gene are SGHRS and YFSETQ. The CDR3 has 14 amino acids. In DNA form, the CDR3 reads TGCGCCAGCAGCTTCTCTCGTGGCACCGGGGAGCTGTTTTTT. Translation gives CASSFSRGTGELFF.